The 30 T cell receptor beta chains in this list originate from one sample, sequenced in a study of cytomegalovirus exposure and HLA in healthy donors. Measured with immunoSEQ multiplex PCR; TCRdb has only the in-frame clones, and not every one. The sample lists 200,000 to 300,000 clones, approximately 86% occurring once. Sequences were obtained from PBMCs. The receptor source for this set is a woman aged 25 to 39 in good health and CMV-seropositive.

V gene TRBV5-6 combines with J gene TRBJ1-2; D unclear. Trimming stripped 0 bases from V and 3 bases from J, with 6 bases between. Germline values: CDR1 SGHDT, CDR2 YYEEEE. The CDR3 is made up of 13 amino acids. CDR3 coding DNA: TGTGCCAGCAGCTTGGACCCAGACTATGGCTACACCTTC. Protein: CASSLDPDYGYTF.

The chain joins TRBV9 to TRBJ2-7; tentatively, D is TRBD1 (6 bases). V lost 3 bases and J lost 6, with 16 bases in between. The CDR3 sequence is 14 residues long. CDR1 is SGDLS and CDR2 is YYNGEE in the germline V gene. The CDR3 DNA is TGTGCCAGCAGCGCCGTGGGGGCTCAAGGCGAGCAGTACTTC. Translation gives CASSAVGAQGEQYF.

V and J are TRBV10-1 and TRBJ2-1; 7 nucleotides align to TRBD2. Germline V gives CDR1 WNHNN, CDR2 SYGVQD (reference sequence). J lost 6 bases, V lost 2 bases, and 4 bases had no gene match. The CDR3 length is 14 residues. CDR3: CASSEALAANEQFF. The DNA for the CDR3 is TGCGCCAGCAGTGAGGCCCTAGCGGCCAATGAGCAGTTCTTC.

The V gene is TRBV7-3, the J gene TRBJ2-2, with 8 bases matching TRBD1. CDR3 size: 16 residues. Germline V CDR1 and CDR2: SGHTA, FQGTGA. With V trimmed by 4 bases and J by 4 bases, 8 bases remained unmatched. CDR3: CASSSKGTGSTGELFF. DNA of the CDR3: TGTGCCAGCAGCTCGAAAGGGACAGGTAGCACCGGGGAGCTGTTTTTT. Combining the CDR3 with reference TRBV7-3 and TRBJ2-2 gives the whole variable domain GAGVSQTPSNKVTEKGKYVELRCDPISGHTALYWYRQSLGQGPEFLIYFQGTGAADDSGLPNDRFFAVRPEGSVSTLKIQRTERGDSAVYLCASSSKGTGSTGELFFGEGSRLTVL.

This chain uses TRBV11-3 with TRBJ1-5; D unclear. Trimming removed 5 bases at V and 4 bases at J, with 9 bases between. CDR1 is SGHNT, CDR2 YENEEA, per germline. There are 13 residues in the CDR3. The CDR3 sequence: CASSLGTNQPQHF. CDR3 coding DNA: TGTGCCAGCAGCCTAGGAACTAATCAGCCCCAGCATTTT.

J is TRBJ2-7 and V is TRBV21-1; TRBD1 is the table's D call, not checked against the DNA. TRBV21-1 has pseudogene status. The CDR3 runs 13 residues. CDR3 DNA: TGTGCCAGGCGCTCCAACAGAGCCTACGAGCAGTACTTC. Translation gives CARRSNRAYEQYF.

This clone was seen only a few times. This chain uses TRBV9 with TRBJ2-7; 7 bases map to TRBD1. CDR3 length equals 14 residues. The germline V gene encodes CDR1 SGDLS and CDR2 YYNGEE. V shed 8 bases and J 6 bases; nucleotides not matched to a gene: 14. The CDR3 protein is CARPPRQGRGEQYF. DNA of the CDR3: TGTGCCAGACCCCCCCGACAGGGAAGGGGCGAGCAGTACTTC.

This chain connects TRBV5-8 to TRBJ1-2, with a possible D match to TRBD1 (6 bases). Germline V gene lookup returns CDR1 SGHTS and CDR2 YDEGEE. The CDR3 covers 13 residues. Trimming left V 3 bases short and J 4 bases short, with 10 bases between. CDR3 sequence (DNA): TGTGCCAGCAGCTGGGGCAGGGGCTATGGCTACACCTTC. Translation gives CASSWGRGYGYTF.

The rearrangement joins TRBV6-6 to TRBJ2-7, with 11 bases fitting TRBD2. The germline gives CDR1 MNHNY, CDR2 SVGAGI (reference sequence). The junction had 1 base not matched to a gene; V was cut back by 0 bases and J by 3 bases. The CDR3 sequence is 15 residues long. This chain's CDR3 is CASSYSTSGNYEQYF. The CDR3 DNA is TGTGCCAGCAGTTACTCGACTAGCGGGAACTACGAGCAGTACTTC.

This chain links TRBV5-1 with TRBJ1-4; tentative D call: TRBD1 (6 bases). The CDR3 consists of 16 residues. The V and J ends lost 0 bases and 7 bases respectively, with 16 bases between them. Germline V CDR1 and CDR2: SGHRS, YFSETQ. The CDR3 region has the DNA TGCGCCAGCAGCTTGGAACAGGGTTCGTGGGGTGAAAAACTGTTTTTT. Translating it yields CASSLEQGSWGEKLFF.

This clone was recorded many times. The chain couples TRBV27 to TRBJ2-1; 7 nucleotides match TRBD2. Trimming cost V 6 bases and J 6 bases; bases outside gene matches: 2. Germline loops: CDR1 MNHEY, CDR2 SMNVEV (reference sequence). The CDR3 has 12 residues. CDR3 amino acids: CASRTSVNEQFF. The CDR3 coding sequence is TGTGCCAGCAGAACTAGCGTCAATGAGCAGTTCTTC.

V usage is TRBV2 and J usage is TRBJ2-3, with TRBD2 as a possible D gene (6 bases). Trimming left V 4 bases short and J 0 bases short, with 17 bases between. CDR1 and CDR2 from the germline V gene are SNHLY and FYNNEI. The CDR3 contains 17 residues. The CDR3 DNA is TGTGCCAGCAGTGCCCTACCTTTAGCGGTTAGCACAGATACGCAGTATTTT. Amino acid sequence: CASSALPLAVSTDTQYF. The full variable domain, in which reference TRBV2 and TRBJ2-3 provide the parts outside the CDR3, is EPEVTQTPSHQVTQMGQEVILRCVPISNHLYFYWYRQILGQKVEFLVSFYNNEISEKSEIFDDQFSVERPDGSNFTLKIRSTKLEDSAMYFCASSALPLAVSTDTQYFGPGTRLTVL.

The rearrangement uses TRBV7-3 and TRBJ2-1; 8 bases match TRBD2. Trimming at V came to 5 bases and at J to 10 bases, leaving 7 bases not matched to a gene. The CDR3 has 13 amino acids. Germline V gene data show CDR1 as SGHTA and CDR2 as FQGTGA. The CDR3 DNA is TGTGCCAGCAGCCCCGGGACTAGAGGCGAGCAGTTCTTC. This encodes CASSPGTRGEQFF.

The V gene is TRBV27, the J gene TRBJ2-6; 7 positions agree with TRBD1. This CDR3 is 16 amino acids long. Looked up from germline, CDR1 is MNHEY and CDR2 is SMNVEV (reference sequence). V was pared by 3 bases and J by 4 bases, with 6 bases of the junction left unmatched. This CDR3 reads CASSLTGTRGANVLTF. The CDR3 DNA reads as TGTGCCAGCAGTTTGACAGGGACGAGGGGGGCCAACGTCCTGACTTTC.

The rearrangement joins TRBV4-1 to TRBJ2-7, with D possibly TRBD1 on 5 matching bases. The CDR3 is 15 amino acids. Germline V gene sequence: CDR1 MGHRA, CDR2 YSYEKL. V lost 2 bases, J lost 1 base, and 12 bases lay in between. The CDR3 is CASSQNAGFSYEQYF. Written as DNA, the CDR3 is TGCGCCAGCAGCCAAAACGCAGGGTTTTCCTACGAGCAGTACTTC.

The V and J genes are TRBV6-1 and TRBJ1-2, with a tentative D call TRBD1 (5 bases). The CDR3 extends over 12 amino acids. V shed 4 bases and J shed 4 bases, with 7 bases lying between them. Germline V lookup: CDR1 MNHNS, CDR2 SASEGT. The CDR3 loop is CASSVQVYGYTF. For the CDR3, the DNA is TGTGCCAGCAGTGTACAGGTCTATGGCTACACCTTC.

The rearrangement joins TRBV30 to TRBJ2-1; 7 bases are shared with TRBD2. This CDR3 comprises 14 residues. The trim removed 7 bases at V and 9 bases at J, leaving 15 bases unmatched. Germline-derived CDR1 and CDR2 are GTSNPN and SVGIG (reference sequence). The CDR3 is CASEAGALKAEQFF. The CDR3 DNA sequence: TGTGCCTCAGAGGCGGGAGCCTTAAAGGCTGAGCAGTTCTTC.

There are a few counts of this clone. The chain recombines TRBV28 with TRBJ1-2, with a possible D match to TRBD1 (6 bases). The CDR3 has 14 amino acids. Germline-derived CDR1 and CDR2 are MDHEN and SYDVKM. Trimming took 5 bases from V and 4 from J, leaving 14 bases between them. CDR3 protein: CASSLGGAGYGYTF. The CDR3 DNA reads as TGTGCCAGCAGTCTAGGGGGGGCGGGCTATGGCTACACCTTC.

This chain connects TRBV29-1 to TRBJ2-2; TRBD1 agrees at 7 bases. CDR1 and CDR2 from the germline V gene are SQVTM and ANQGSEA. With V trimmed by 4 bases and J by 4 bases, 12 bases remained unmatched. The CDR3 length is 16 residues. CDR3 amino acids: CSVGGTRGLGTGELFF. CDR3 DNA: TGCAGCGTTGGTGGGACAAGGGGGCTAGGCACCGGGGAGCTGTTTTTT.

The chain joins TRBV19 to TRBJ1-2; 9 nucleotides match TRBD1. From germline, CDR1 is LNHDA and CDR2 SQIVND (reference sequence). CDR3 length equals 15 residues. Trimming removed 8 bases from V and 2 bases from J; junction bases left unmatched: 9. The CDR3 loop is CASWNRGRGNYGYTF. The CDR3 bases are TGTGCCAGTTGGAACAGGGGGCGAGGAAACTATGGCTACACCTTC.

The DNA for the CDR3 is TGCGCCAGCAGCCGACTAGCGGGAGAGTACGAGCAGTACTTC. Its protein product is CASSRLAGEYEQYF. The rearrangement uses TRBV10-1 and TRBJ2-7, with TRBD2 matching 12 bases. CDR3 length: 14 amino acids. Germline loops: CDR1 WNHNN, CDR2 SYGVQD (reference sequence). Trimming cost V 6 bases and J 4 bases; bases outside gene matches: 4.

This clone was seen just once. The chain is built from TRBV30 and TRBJ2-1, with 7 bases that match TRBD2. CDR3 length: 10 residues. Per the germline V gene, CDR1 is GTSNPN and CDR2 is SVGIG (reference sequence). Trimming cost V 1 base and J 16 bases; bases outside gene matches: 4. The CDR3 protein is CAWSGTSRFF. The CDR3 region has the DNA TGTGCCTGGAGTGGGACTAGTAGATTCTTC.

The rearrangement links TRBV19 to TRBJ2-1, with 8 bases fitting TRBD1. Germline loops: CDR1 LNHDA, CDR2 SQIVND (reference sequence). This CDR3 has 14 amino acids. The V gene end was trimmed by 6 bases and the J gene end by 3 bases; junction bases not matched to a gene: 4. The CDR3 reads CASSPGGLYNEQFF. Written as DNA, the CDR3 is TGTGCCAGTAGCCCAGGGGGCCTCTACAATGAGCAGTTCTTC.

This chain joins TRBV5-1 and TRBJ2-1, with 13 bases that match TRBD2. CDR3 size: 19 residues. CDR1 and CDR2 from the germline V gene are SGHRS and YFSETQ. The trim removed 4 bases at V and 2 bases at J, leaving 12 bases unmatched. CDR3 region: CASSPRGLAGSKTYNEQFF. DNA for the CDR3: TGCGCCAGCAGCCCTCGGGGACTAGCGGGATCCAAAACCTACAATGAGCAGTTCTTC.

This clone turned up a few times. The rearrangement uses TRBV2 and TRBJ1-2; D not certain. Germline values: CDR1 SNHLY, CDR2 FYNNEI. With 4 bases removed from V and 4 bases from J, the gap between germline ends came to 7 bases. This CDR3 has 12 amino acids. CDR3 loop: CASSAGLYGYTF. The CDR3 DNA follows: TGTGCCAGCAGTGCGGGTCTCTATGGCTACACCTTC.

The rearrangement uses TRBV27 and TRBJ2-7; TRBD1 aligns across 8 bases. The CDR3 sequence is 16 residues long. CDR1 is MNHEY, CDR2 SMNVEV, per germline (reference sequence). The V segment lost 3 bases and the J segment 1 base; nucleotides outside the gene matches: 8. Here the CDR3 reads CASSFSQGARSYEQYF. The CDR3 nucleotides are TGTGCCAGCAGTTTTTCCCAGGGGGCTAGGTCCTACGAGCAGTACTTC.

This clone was found once. The gene calls are TRBV29-1 and TRBJ2-1, with 13 bases identical to TRBD2. Germline assignment: CDR1 SQVTM and CDR2 ANQGSEA. The J segment lost 4 bases and the V segment lost 1 base, leaving 4 bases of the junction unmatched. The CDR3 runs to 16 residues. CDR3 sequence reads: CSVEGGTSGKYNEQFF. CDR3 in DNA: TGCAGCGTTGAAGGGGGGACTAGCGGGAAGTACAATGAGCAGTTCTTC.

J is TRBJ2-7 and V is TRBV27, with D unclear. The CDR3 length is 13 residues. Looked up from germline, CDR1 is MNHEY and CDR2 is SMNVEV (reference sequence). Trimming stripped 3 bases from V and 3 bases from J, with 9 bases between. The CDR3 reads CASSFGHLYEQYF. Here the CDR3 DNA reads TGTGCCAGCAGTTTTGGCCACCTCTACGAGCAGTACTTC.

The V gene is TRBV21-1, the J gene TRBJ2-3; the table's D call TRBD2 went unverified against the DNA. TRBV21-1 corresponds to a pseudogene. CDR3 length: 13 residues. The CDR3 DNA is TGTGCCAGCAGCAAATTAGGCACAGATACGCAGTATTTT. It codes for CASSKLGTDTQYF.

This sequence joins TRBV14 and TRBJ2-7; TRBD2 matches at 9 bases. Germline lookup yields CDR1 SGHDN and CDR2 FVKESK. CDR3 length: 18 amino acids. V gave up 4 bases and J gave up 4 bases; unmatched junction bases: 17. The CDR3 loop reads CASSPWSGGRAKGYEQYF. The CDR3 bases are TGTGCCAGCAGCCCCTGGAGTGGCGGGAGGGCCAAAGGATACGAGCAGTACTTC.